A single sample is the source of the 5 T cell receptor beta chains below, sequenced in a study of shared clonotypes between healthy human individuals. Terminally differentiated effector memory CD45RA+ cells were left out of the naive CD8 fraction, which was CD45RO-negative and positively selected for CCR7. The method was immunoSEQ multiplex PCR; TCRdb's version includes in-frame clones alone and lacks a portion of them. This sample carries about 2 million clones, about 95% of them seen once, and the ten largest clones take more than 0.95%. What was sequenced was naive CD8+ T cells sorted from blood. All receptors derive from a man younger than 35 in good health.

This clone was counted a few times. The V gene is TRBV9, the J gene TRBJ1-6; D not resolved. The germline CDR1 and CDR2 sequences are SGDLS and YYNGEE. V dropped 0 bases and J dropped 8 bases, with 9 bases sitting between them. The CDR3 spans 14 residues. CDR3: CASSVDKIDSPLHF. CDR3 coding DNA: TGTGCCAGCAGCGTAGATAAGATCGATTCACCCCTCCACTTT.

The chain recombines TRBV7-9 with TRBJ2-7; D is undetermined. CDR3 length equals 13 residues. CDR1 is SEHNR and CDR2 is FQNEAQ in the germline V gene (reference sequence). Trimming took 6 bases from V and 2 from J, leaving 11 bases between them. The CDR3, as DNA: TGTGCCAGCAGAGCCTCAAGGACCTACGAGCAGTACTTC. It yields the protein CASRASRTYEQYF.

This chain connects TRBV20-1 to TRBJ1-1; D unclear. The CDR3 is 11 amino acids. CDR1 is DFQATT, CDR2 SNEGSKA, per germline (reference sequence). V was cut by 2 bases and J by 5 bases, with 6 bases left in between. For the CDR3, the DNA is TGCAGTGCTAGACCGGGAACTGAAGCTTTCTTT. It codes for CSARPGTEAFF.

The chain employs TRBV7-2 and TRBJ2-7; TRBD1 aligns across 8 bases. The CDR3 has 14 amino acids. Germline CDR1 is SGHTA and CDR2 is FQGNSA. V shed 5 bases, J shed 3 bases, and the junction held 6 bases outside the gene matches. CDR3 sequence: CASSPDRGGYEQYF. The DNA for the CDR3 is TGTGCCAGCAGCCCCGACAGGGGAGGCTACGAGCAGTACTTC.

In this sample, this clone turned up once. The chain links TRBV19 to TRBJ2-7; 7 bases map to TRBD2. This CDR3 spans 15 amino acids. With 6 bases clipped from V and 0 bases from J, the junction kept 8 bases outside the gene matches. Germline assignment: CDR1 LNHDA and CDR2 SQIVND (reference sequence). The CDR3 loop is CASRWGGGSSYEQYF. Here the CDR3 DNA reads TGTGCCAGTAGATGGGGCGGGGGAAGCTCCTACGAGCAGTACTTC. Supplemented by reference TRBV19 and TRBJ2-7, the full variable domain reads DGGITQSPKYLFRKEGQNVTLSCEQNLNHDAMYWYRQDPGQGLRLIYYSQIVNDFQKGDIAEGYSVSREKKESFPLTVTSAQKNPTAFYLCASRWGGGSSYEQYFGPGTRLTVT.